The rows below give T cell receptor beta chains drawn from one sample of a study of blood T cell repertoires in COVID-19. Profiling relied on immunoSEQ multiplex PCR, and the TCRdb table lists in-frame clones only, not all of them. The sample holds under 50,000 clones, about nine tenths seen once. Sequenced material: peripheral blood. The receptors were gathered from a human donor in a cohort sampled during active COVID-19. Each CDR3 is given with its conserved first and last residue. Fields, in order: D gene, J gene, CDR3 length, clone size, V gene, CDR3 DNA, CDR3 protein. The D gene is left open where the match is weak. Clone size is shown for a subset of rows, as once, few, many or a class of expanded clone.

TRBD2	TRBJ2-1	14	.	TRBV19	TGTGCCACCTCCCGGGGGGAGTTCTACAATGAGCAGTTCTTC	CATSRGEFYNEQFF
.	TRBJ2-1	15	few	TRBV7-9	TGTGCCAGCAGCTTAGACCAGCGGGCATACAATGAGCAGTTCTTC	CASSLDQRAYNEQFF
.	TRBJ2-7	14	.	TRBV5-5	TGTGCCAGCAGCCCCAACCAAAGCGGGTACGAGCAGTACTTC	CASSPNQSGYEQYF
TRBD2	TRBJ2-3	19	few	TRBV29-1	TGCAGCGTTGATAGTATGGTGGCTAGCGGGATAACATACACAGATACGCAGTATTTT	CSVDSMVASGITYTDTQYF
TRBD2	TRBJ2-3	16	.	TRBV7-2	TGTGCCAGCACTGGAGGGTCTGCGGGAGATAAAGATACGCAGTATTTT	CASTGGSAGDKDTQYF
.	TRBJ1-1	13	.	TRBV29-1	TGCAGCGTTGCACCGACAGGGAACACTGAAGCTTTCTTT	CSVAPTGNTEAFF
TRBD2	TRBJ2-1	17	.	TRBV5-4	TGTGCCAGCAGCACCGCGGGACTAGCAGGGTCCTACAATGAGCAGTTCTTC	CASSTAGLAGSYNEQFF
.	TRBJ1-5	12	few	TRBV2	TGTGCCAGCAGTGAAGGGAGTCAGCCCCAGCATTTT	CASSEGSQPQHF
.	TRBJ2-5	14	.	TRBV6-5	TGTGCCAGCAGTAGGGTAGGGCCGGGGGAGACCCAGTACTTC	CASSRVGPGETQYF
TRBD1	TRBJ2-3	16	.	TRBV25-1	TGTGCCAGACCAGACAGGGGGCGATACTGCACAGATACGCAGTATTTT	CARPDRGRYCTDTQYF
TRBD1	TRBJ2-5	13	.	TRBV30	TGTGCCTGGAGTGGGGACAGGGGGGAGACCCAGTACTTC	CAWSGDRGETQYF
.	TRBJ2-7	15	.	TRBV2	TGTGCCAGCAGGAATGAGGGAACTAGCCCCTACGAGCAGTACTTC	CASRNEGTSPYEQYF
TRBD1	TRBJ2-5	14	.	TRBV18	TGTGCCAGCTCATCCAAGACAGGGGTAGAGACCCAGTACTTC	CASSSKTGVETQYF
.	TRBJ2-1	15	.	TRBV7-2	TGTGCCAGCAGCTTAGCGCAGGGCTCCTACAATGAGCAGTTCTTC	CASSLAQGSYNEQFF
TRBD2	TRBJ2-3	14	.	TRBV5-1	TGCGCCAGCAGCTCGATAGCGGGAGGGGGTACGCAGTATTTT	CASSSIAGGGTQYF
TRBD2	TRBJ2-3	17	.	TRBV5-1	TGCGCCAGCAGCTTGAGGTCTAGCGGAGCCAACACAGATACGCAGTATTTT	CASSLRSSGANTDTQYF
TRBD2	TRBJ2-7	14	.	TRBV9	TGTGCCAGCAGCTCTTCGGGGGGGTTAGACGAGCAGTACTTC	CASSSSGGLDEQYF
TRBD2	TRBJ2-5	14	.	TRBV15	TGTGCCACCAGCAGATCGGGGGGATTAGAGACCCAGTACTTC	CATSRSGGLETQYF
TRBD1	TRBJ1-2	14	.	TRBV10-3	TGTGCCATCAGTACAGGGGATTATGACTATGGCTACACCTTC	CAISTGDYDYGYTF
.	TRBJ1-1	15	.	TRBV7-9	TGTGCCAGCAGCTTATACGGAGGTTTGAACACTGAAGCTTTCTTT	CASSLYGGLNTEAFF
TRBD2	TRBJ2-3	15	.	TRBV5-1	TGCGCCAGCAGCTTACTAGCGGGGGGGACAGATACGCAGTATTTT	CASSLLAGGTDTQYF
.	TRBJ2-3	12	.	TRBV29-1	TGCAGCGTTCGGACAGGCACAGATACGCAGTATTTT	CSVRTGTDTQYF
TRBD2	TRBJ2-1	15	.	TRBV4-2	TGTGCCAGCAGGGTAAGACTAGCGGGAGTTAATGAGCAGTTCTTC	CASRVRLAGVNEQFF
TRBD1	TRBJ1-5	23	.	TRBV28	TGTGCCAGCAGTTTAGGGCGGACAGGCCAGATTGTGTTATGGGGGGATAGCAATCAGCCCCAGCATTTT	CASSLGRTGQIVLWGDSNQPQHF
TRBD1	TRBJ2-3	16	.	TRBV14	TGTGCCAGCAGCCAAGGATGGGACAGGGTATTGGGTACGCAGTATTTT	CASSQGWDRVLGTQYF
.	TRBJ1-1	13	.	TRBV5-1	TGCGCCAGCAGCTTGGCACAGAACACTGAAGCTTTCTTT	CASSLAQNTEAFF
.	TRBJ1-5	14	few	TRBV2	TGTGCCAGCCGCAAGCCTTATAGCAATCAGCCCCAGCATTTT	CASRKPYSNQPQHF
.	TRBJ1-5	13	.	TRBV5-1	TGCGCCAGCAGCTTGGCCGGGGGTCAGCCCCAGCATTTT	CASSLAGGQPQHF
TRBD2	TRBJ2-1	18	.	TRBV19	TGTGCCAGTAGTATACTAGCGGGAGACCCTAGCTCCTACAATGAGCAGTTCTTC	CASSILAGDPSSYNEQFF
.	TRBJ1-5	15	.	TRBV28	TGTGCCAGCAGTCTCGGACAGTATAGCAATCAGCCCCAGCATTTT	CASSLGQYSNQPQHF
TRBD1	TRBJ2-3	15	.	TRBV19	TGTGCCAGTAGTATCGACGGGACAGGGACAGATACGCAGTATTTT	CASSIDGTGTDTQYF
.	TRBJ2-1	15	once	TRBV9	TGTGCCAGCAGCGTCCGGGACACTGACTACAATGAGCAGTTCTTC	CASSVRDTDYNEQFF
TRBD1	TRBJ1-2	14	.	TRBV5-4	TGTGCCAGCAGCTTGGATCGGACAGGGCGAGGCTACACCTTC	CASSLDRTGRGYTF
TRBD1	TRBJ1-1	15	.	TRBV28	TGTGCCAGCAGTCTATCCTCGACAGGGAACGCTGAAGCTTTCTTT	CASSLSSTGNAEAFF
TRBD2	TRBJ2-2	15	.	TRBV28	TGTGCCAGCTTGAGACTAGCGGGGAACACCGGGGAGCTGTTTTTT	CASLRLAGNTGELFF
.	TRBJ2-2	15	few	TRBV7-3	TGTGCCAGCAGCTTCTCCAGAGGACAGACCGGGGAGCTGTTTTTT	CASSFSRGQTGELFF
TRBD1	TRBJ1-5	14	.	TRBV9	TGTGCCAGCAGCGCTGGGACAGGGTCCATGCCCCAGCATTTT	CASSAGTGSMPQHF
.	TRBJ2-3	14	once	TRBV11-2	TGTGCCAGCAGCTTAGCCACTCGGGGGGATACGCAGTATTTT	CASSLATRGDTQYF
.	TRBJ2-3	14	.	TRBV19	TGTGCCAGTAGATCGACAGGTAGCACAGATACGCAGTATTTT	CASRSTGSTDTQYF
.	TRBJ2-7	12	.	TRBV11-2	TGTGCCAGCAGCTTAAACAGCTACGAGCAGTACTTC	CASSLNSYEQYF
.	TRBJ2-3	18	.	TRBV3-1/TRBV3-2	TGTGCCAGCAGCCAAGATCAGGAGGGGGCGCTGGGGACAGATACGCAGTATTTT	CASSQDQEGALGTDTQYF
TRBD1	TRBJ1-1	15	.	TRBV6-1	TGTGCCAGCCCCAGGACAGGGCGTAAAGACACTGAAGCTTTCTTT	CASPRTGRKDTEAFF
.	TRBJ2-7	13	.	TRBV15	TGTGCCACCAGGATCGACGGAGGCTACGAGCAGTACTTC	CATRIDGGYEQYF
TRBD1	TRBJ2-7	16	.	TRBV7-2	TGTGCCAGCAGCTTAGGGGGGGACAGGGAGGCCTACGAGCAGTACTTC	CASSLGGDREAYEQYF
.	TRBJ1-3	14	.	TRBV11-2	TGTGCCAGCAGCTTCAACGGGGATGGAAACACCATATATTTT	CASSFNGDGNTIYF
TRBD1	TRBJ2-1	14	.	TRBV27	TGTGCCAGTCTAAGGGACAGAAATTACAATGAGCAGTTCTTC	CASLRDRNYNEQFF
TRBD1	TRBJ1-4	16	.	TRBV28	TGTGCCAGCAGTCCCCGCGGGACAGGGTTTAATGAAAAACTGTTTTTT	CASSPRGTGFNEKLFF
.	TRBJ2-1	18	.	TRBV13	TGTGCCAGCAGCCTCGATGGAAGCAGGGAAGAGGATTACAATGAGCAGTTCTTC	CASSLDGSREEDYNEQFF
TRBD2	TRBJ2-1	16	.	TRBV4-3	TGCGCCAGCAGCCACCAACTAGCGGAAGACTACAATGAGCAGTTCTTC	CASSHQLAEDYNEQFF
TRBD1	TRBJ2-7	16	.	TRBV5-1	TGCGCCAGCAGCTTGGCCCTGGGACAGGGGATCTACGAGCAGTACTTC	CASSLALGQGIYEQYF
TRBD2	TRBJ2-3	16	.	TRBV4-2	TGTGCCAGCAGCAATCCGGGACTAGGTTCGTCAGATACGCAGTATTTT	CASSNPGLGSSDTQYF
.	TRBJ1-2	14	.	TRBV28	TGTGCCAGCAGCCCCCCAACAGGATCCCGGGGCTACACCTTC	CASSPPTGSRGYTF